Listed here is a single T cell receptor (beta chain). As yet, its antigen is unknown. Beta-chain TCR cDNA was generated via 5'RACE template switching with UMIs. Reanalyzing the 5' RACE reads, TCRdb keeps one entry per CDR3 protein, without DNA. The sample table sets out 550,000 to 600,000 distinct CDR3 sequences. The sample comes from a study of T cells expressing NK-cell markers. Findings of the study overall: For several donors, these clonotypes were likewise the leading ones in the CD3+CD56-NKG2C+ fraction.

CDR3 size: 16 residues. CDR1 is SGHRS, CDR2 YFSETQ, per germline. Input material: blood T cells: a sorted CD56 or NKG2C T cell subset, CD4+ or CD8+ T cells, or bulk PBMC T cells (not recorded which). The V call is TRBV5-1, the J call TRBJ2-1; without DNA, the TCRdb call of TRBD2 cannot be checked. The sequence derives from a man aged 18 to 35 in good health. CDR3 loop: CASSLWVRTSHNEQFF.